This TCR beta chain emerged from a study of cytomegalovirus exposure and HLA in healthy donors. Study-wide results and limits: Among TCR beta chains, those listed as cytomegalovirus-associated numbered under 200. CMV serostatus was the sole immune exposure information available. CMV antigen specificity was confirmed in vitro for a few CMV-associated chains.

Primers included in the PCR were 60 Vbeta and 13 Jbeta primers. Using immunoSEQ multiplex PCR, the repertoire was profiled, and TCRdb retains in-frame clones only, with some absent. The sample lists roughly 130,000 clones; under 90% were seen once. Remarks on this clone: Its antigen is undetermined.

This receptor was obtained from a man aged 18 to 29 in good health and CMV-seronegative. Sequencing used PBMCs.

The CDR3 loop is CASSPLPGLGGNQPQHF. The CDR3 DNA is TGTGCCAGCTCACCACTCCCCGGGCTGGGAGGCAATCAGCCCCAGCATTTT. V usage is TRBV18 and J usage is TRBJ1-5; D remains unclear. The CDR3 contains 17 residues. V was clipped by 1 base and J by 2 bases, with 15 bases between them. Germline V gives CDR1 KGHSH, CDR2 LQKENI. Full variable domain (remainder filled in from reference TRBV18 and TRBJ1-5): NAGVMQNPRHLVRRRGQEARLRCSPMKGHSHVYWYRQLPEEGLKFMVYLQKENIIDESGMPKERFSAEFPKEGPSILRIQQVVRGDSAAYFCASSPLPGLGGNQPQHFGDGTRLSIL.